The 18 T cell receptor beta chains reported below all come from one sample, sequenced in a study of cytomegalovirus exposure and HLA in healthy donors. PCR was performed using 60 Vbeta and 13 Jbeta primers. Sequencing was performed with immunoSEQ multiplex PCR; in TCRdb, only in-frame clones are kept and a portion is missing. The profile shows 310,000 or so clones, about 90% of them singletons. What was sequenced was PBMCs. The source is a woman aged 18-35 years in good health and CMV-seronegative.

The chain is built from TRBV27 and TRBJ2-1; D is ambiguous. The V gene lost 6 bases and the J gene lost 4 bases, with 7 bases spanning the gap. The CDR3 runs 12 residues. CDR1 and CDR2 (germline): MNHEY, SMNVEV (reference sequence). The CDR3 bases are TGTGCCAGCAGCCCTAAATACAATGAGCAGTTCTTC. Its translation: CASSPKYNEQFF.

This chain connects TRBV6-1 to TRBJ2-4; maybe TRBD1 (7 bases). The CDR3 length is 15 residues. The V gene's germline CDR1 is MNHNS and CDR2 SASEGT. V gave up 6 bases and J gave up 4 bases, with 16 bases separating them. The CDR3 nucleotides are TGTGCCAGCAGCACAGACAGGGCGGGAAAAAACATTCAGTACTTC. Its protein is CASSTDRAGKNIQYF.

V and J are TRBV5-1 and TRBJ2-3; perhaps TRBD1 as D (6 bases). V was shortened by 4 bases and J by 2 bases, with 14 bases between the two germline ends. The CDR3 is 15 amino acids. Germline V lookup: CDR1 SGHRS, CDR2 YFSETQ. The CDR3 sequence: CASSRTGLDTDTQYF. CDR3 in DNA: TGCGCCAGCAGCAGAACAGGGTTGGACACAGATACGCAGTATTTT. Combining the CDR3 with reference TRBV5-1 and TRBJ2-3 gives the whole variable domain KAGVTQTPRYLIKTRGQQVTLSCSPISGHRSVSWYQQTPGQGLQFLFEYFSETQRNKGNFPGRFSGRQFSNSRSEMNVSTLELGDSALYLCASSRTGLDTDTQYFGPGTRLTVL.

V gene TRBV5-6 combines with J gene TRBJ1-1; possible D gene TRBD1, 5 bases. The CDR3 has 13 residues. Germline assignment: CDR1 SGHDT and CDR2 YYEEEE. Between the trimmed V and J ends, which lost 3 bases and 7 bases, there was a span of 13 bases. The CDR3 DNA is TGTGCCAGCAGCTCGGGGGTGTCAGGTGAAGCTTTCTTT. This sequence encodes CASSSGVSGEAFF.

The CDR3 DNA reads TGTGCCAGTAGGCTAGCGGGGGGCCACCTCTTCAATGAGCAGTTCTTC. Protein product: CASRLAGGHLFNEQFF. The chain uses TRBV19 and TRBJ2-1, with TRBD2 matching over 11 bases. Per germline, CDR1 LNHDA and CDR2 SQIVND (reference sequence). The V gene end was trimmed by 6 bases and the J gene end by 6 bases; junction bases not matched to a gene: 10. The CDR3 loop spans 16 amino acids.

The chain combines TRBV7-9 with TRBJ1-1, with 9 bases identical to TRBD1. V lost 1 base, J lost 6 bases, and 0 bases stayed unmatched. From germline, CDR1 is SEHNR and CDR2 FQNEAQ (reference sequence). This CDR3 has 13 residues. For the CDR3, the DNA is TGTGCCAGCAGCTTAGGACAGGGGGCTGAAGCTTTCTTT. Translating it yields CASSLGQGAEAFF.

This chain uses TRBV11-2 with TRBJ1-2; D gene uncertain. Trimming stripped 2 bases from V and 8 bases from J, with 12 bases between. Germline V CDR1 and CDR2: SGHAT, FQNNGV. The CDR3 is 13 residues long. CDR3 sequence (DNA): TGTGCCAGCAGCTTATCTCCCTCGCGCGGCTACACCTTC. Amino acids: CASSLSPSRGYTF.

This chain connects TRBV23-1 to TRBJ1-6; the D gene is possibly TRBD1 (6 bases). TRBV23-1 is given ORF status, its function remaining uncertain. V shed 0 bases and J shed 10 bases, with 19 bases lying between them. The CDR3 spans 17 residues. DNA of the CDR3: TGCGCCAGCAGTCAATCAATGGGCAGGGGATTTCGATCACCCCTCCACTTT. Protein sequence: CASSQSMGRGFRSPLHF.

The table lists this clone with a few counts. Here the CDR3 DNA reads TGTGCCAGCAGCCCTGGGGGGGGTAGCGGCCAAGAGACCCAGTACTTC. This translates into CASSPGGGSGQETQYF. This chain uses TRBV4-2 with TRBJ2-5, with TRBD2 identical over 7 bases. CDR1 is LGHNA, CDR2 YNFKEQ, per germline. V lost 4 bases, J lost 1 base, and 9 bases stayed unmatched. The CDR3 is 16 amino acids.

This chain links TRBV6-1 with TRBJ1-1; 9 bases match TRBD1. The germline V gene encodes CDR1 MNHNS and CDR2 SASEGT. This CDR3 spans 17 amino acids. V shed 4 bases, J shed 0 bases, and the junction held 9 bases outside the gene matches. The CDR3 spells CASSAGTGKSMNTEAFF. CDR3 sequence (DNA): TGTGCCAGCAGTGCCGGGACAGGGAAATCGATGAACACTGAAGCTTTCTTT.

This sequence joins TRBV2 and TRBJ2-7; TRBD2 matches 9 bases. V dropped 4 bases and J dropped 1; count of bases not matched to a gene: 8. CDR1 and CDR2 (germline): SNHLY, FYNNEI. CDR3 length: 16 amino acids. The CDR3 DNA follows: TGTGCCAGCAGTGTACTAGCGGGTGGGCCTTCCTACGAGCAGTACTTC. This gives the protein CASSVLAGGPSYEQYF.

The V and J genes are TRBV5-4 and TRBJ2-2; the match to TRBD2 covers 11 bases. V was clipped by 4 bases and J by 3 bases; unmatched bases: 2. The germline CDR1 and CDR2 sequences are SGHNT and YYREEE (reference sequence). This CDR3 is 15 amino acids long. The CDR3 bases are TGTGCCAGCAGCGTGGGACTAGCGGACACCGGGGAGCTGTTTTTT. Protein: CASSVGLADTGELFF. Based on the CDR3 plus reference TRBV5-4 and TRBJ2-2, the full variable domain is ETGVTQSPTHLIKTRGQQVTLRCSSQSGHNTVSWYQQALGQGPQFIFQYYREEENGRGNFPPRFSGLQFPNYSSELNVNALELDDSALYLCASSVGLADTGELFFGEGSRLTVL.

This clone was picked up one time. In nucleotides, the CDR3 is TGCGCCAGCAGGAGGGGGAACGTGGACCAAGAGACCCAGTACTTC. This gives the protein CASRRGNVDQETQYF. The chain joins TRBV5-1 to TRBJ2-5; the D gene is possibly TRBD1 (6 bases). Trimming removed 5 bases at V and 0 bases at J, with 14 bases between. Germline CDR1 is SGHRS and CDR2 is YFSETQ. The CDR3 covers 15 residues.

The chain has TRBV19 and TRBJ2-7; 9 positions agree with TRBD2. V lost 4 bases and J lost 4; bases outside the gene matches: 8. The length of the CDR3 is 15 residues. The germline gives CDR1 LNHDA, CDR2 SQIVND (reference sequence). The CDR3, as DNA: TGTGCCAGTAGTACCGGAGCGGGGGGCCCGTACGAGCAGTACTTC. Its translation is CASSTGAGGPYEQYF.

The rearrangement links TRBV4-1 to TRBJ2-2; no reliable D call. Trimming took 2 bases from V and 6 from J, leaving 16 bases between them. In germline, CDR1 is MGHRA, CDR2 YSYEKL. The CDR3 is 16 amino acids. CDR3 nucleotide sequence: TGCGCCAGCAGCCAACAAAGTTTAGTCGTCCCCGGGGAGCTGTTTTTT. The encoded protein is CASSQQSLVVPGELFF.

A note on this clone: The junction differs from germline at one of its ends, possibly a read error. This chain joins TRBV7-9 and TRBJ1-3, with D unclear. Germline CDR1 is SEHNR and CDR2 is FQNEAQ (reference sequence). The CDR3 is 16 amino acids. In nucleotides, the CDR3 is TGTTCCAGCAGCGAGCCCTCCCGGGAGTCTGGAAACACCATATATTTT. Its protein is CSSSEPSRESGNTIYF.

Regarding this clone: Other DNA sequences from this sample encode an identical CDR3 as well. The chain carries TRBV9 and TRBJ2-3; D is unclear. The CDR3 sequence is 13 residues long. V dropped 3 bases and J dropped 1 base, with 6 bases sitting between them. Germline CDR1 reads SGDLS; CDR2 reads YYNGEE. The CDR3 DNA is TGTGCCAGCAGCGCCCAGGGCACAGATACGCAGTATTTT. Its translation is CASSAQGTDTQYF.

The chain carries TRBV5-1 and TRBJ2-7; TRBD2 agrees at 7 bases. Germline V gene lookup returns CDR1 SGHRS and CDR2 YFSETQ. V lost 3 bases, J lost 3 bases, and 3 bases stayed unmatched. The CDR3 length is 13 residues. CDR3 sequence reads: CASSYPGGYEQYF. DNA for the CDR3: TGCGCCAGCAGCTACCCGGGGGGCTACGAGCAGTACTTC.